A selection of T cell receptor beta chains follows, all from one sample in a study of Ad26.COV2.S vaccination and SARS-CoV-2 variants. Here immunoSEQ multiplex PCR was the method, and the copy in TCRdb shows in-frame clones only, minus some. The sample lists roughly 680,000 clones, more than 80% occurring once. The sequencing here drew on peripheral blood, taken in a trial of Ad26.COV2.S vaccine versus placebo. The receptor set was obtained from a person aged 18 to 59 who received the Ad26.COV2.S COVID-19 vaccine or a placebo. Both conserved end residues are part of each CDR3. The D gene is left open where the match is weak. The size of a clone is reported for some rows only, either as once, few or many, or as a class for expanded clones.

>.|TRBJ1-1|TRBV6-5|.
TGTGCCAGCAGGCGCGGGAAGGACACTGAAGCTTTCTTT
CASRRGKDTEAFF
>TRBD1|TRBJ1-1|TRBV7-9|.
TGTGCCAGCAGATTGCAGGGGGGCACTGAAGCTTTCTTT
CASRLQGGTEAFF
>.|TRBJ1-2|TRBV6-2/TRBV6-3|.
TGTGCCAGCAGTTACGATACAGGTCTATACTATGGCTACACCTTC
CASSYDTGLYYGYTF
>.|TRBJ1-2|TRBV7-2|.
TGTGCCACCGCGGACTCCGGGAACTATGGCTACACCTTC
CATADSGNYGYTF
>TRBD2|TRBJ2-2|TRBV19|.
TGTGCCAGTAGCAGGGACCTAGCGGCCAACACCGGGGAGCTGTTTTTT
CASSRDLAANTGELFF
>.|TRBJ2-7|TRBV6-5|.
TGTGCCAGCAGTTATCGGGCCGGCTACGAGCAGTACTTC
CASSYRAGYEQYF
>.|TRBJ1-3|TRBV5-4|.
TGTGCCAGCAGTTTGGACAGCCAGGGGAACACCATATATTTT
CASSLDSQGNTIYF
>.|TRBJ2-7|TRBV19|.
TGTGCCAGTAGTATAGACCCCGGACAGTTGCAGTACTTC
CASSIDPGQLQYF
>TRBD1|TRBJ1-1|TRBV25-1|few
TGTGCCAGCAGTGCCAACCGGGACAGCTACATGGACACTGAAGCTTTCTTT
CASSANRDSYMDTEAFF
>.|TRBJ2-1|TRBV24-1|.
TGTGCCACCAGTCCAACAGGGTTATGGAATGAGCAGTTCTTC
CATSPTGLWNEQFF
>.|TRBJ2-5|TRBV9|.
TGTGCCAGCAGCGTTTTCCCCGGAGGGAAAGAGACCCAGTACTTC
CASSVFPGGKETQYF